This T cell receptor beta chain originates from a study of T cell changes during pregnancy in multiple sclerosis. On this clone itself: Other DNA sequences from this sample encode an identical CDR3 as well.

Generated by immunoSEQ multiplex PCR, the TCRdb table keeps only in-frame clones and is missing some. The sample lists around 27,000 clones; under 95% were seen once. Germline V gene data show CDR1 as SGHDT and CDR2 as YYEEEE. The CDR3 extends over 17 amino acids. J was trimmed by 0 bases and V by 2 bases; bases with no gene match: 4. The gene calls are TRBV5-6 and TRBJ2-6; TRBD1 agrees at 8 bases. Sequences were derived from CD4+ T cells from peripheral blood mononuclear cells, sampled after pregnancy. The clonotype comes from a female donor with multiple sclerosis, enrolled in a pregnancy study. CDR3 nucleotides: TGTGCCAGCAGCTTTTGGACAGGGAGCTCTGGGGCCAACGTCCTGACTTTC. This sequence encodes CASSFWTGSSGANVLTF.